A selection of T cell receptor beta chains follows, all from one sample in a study of graft-versus-host responses after intestinal transplantation. Assay: immunoSEQ multiplex PCR; the TCRdb copy retains only in-frame clones and omits some. The profile shows approximately 2,500 clones, 25% to 35% of them singletons. Sequenced material: alloreactive CD4+ T cells from a mixed lymphocyte reaction culture, taken before transplantation. The receptor set was obtained from a human patient who was an organ donor for intestinal transplantation. Each CDR3 is given with its conserved first and last residue. D genes are given only for firm matches. The listing skips clone size in some rows; elsewhere it reads once, few, many or a size class.

CDR3,DNA,D,size,length,V,J
CASSLAPQTGTGSSYEQYF,TGCGCCAGCAGCTTGGCCCCACAGACCGGGACAGGGAGCTCCTACGAGCAGTACTTC,TRBD1,.,19,TRBV5-1,TRBJ2-7
CASSRGNEQFF,TGCGCCAGCAGCCGAGGCAATGAGCAGTTCTTC,.,once,11,TRBV10-1,TRBJ2-1
CASSGTGGDQPQHF,TGTGCCAGCAGTGGGACAGGGGGCGATCAGCCCCAGCATTTT,TRBD1,few,14,TRBV6-8,TRBJ1-5
CASIPRVNQPQHF,TGTGCCAGCATACCCAGGGTCAATCAGCCCCAGCATTTT,.,.,13,TRBV27,TRBJ1-5
CASSYFKAVGYTF,TGTGCCAGCAGTTATTTCAAGGCGGTTGGCTACACCTTC,.,medium-sized,13,TRBV6-6,TRBJ1-2
CASIFSPGTGVGEQFF,TGTGCCAGCATCTTCTCACCCGGGACAGGGGTCGGTGAGCAGTTCTTC,TRBD1,.,16,TRBV28,TRBJ2-1
CASRRQGHYEQYF,TGTGCCAGCAGGAGACAGGGGCACTACGAGCAGTACTTC,TRBD1,.,13,TRBV28,TRBJ2-7
CASSQGAKNTEAFF,TGTGCCAGCAGCCAAGGGGCCAAAAACACTGAAGCTTTCTTT,.,few,14,TRBV5-5,TRBJ1-1
CASRGVGTRASYGYTF,TGTGCCAGCAGAGGTGTTGGGACACGGGCCTCCTATGGCTACACCTTC,.,.,16,TRBV25-1,TRBJ1-2
CATGDRSKAFF,TGTGCCACCGGGGACAGGTCGAAAGCTTTCTTT,TRBD1,few,11,TRBV28,TRBJ1-1
CAISENRGNGYTF,TGTGCCATCAGTGAGAACAGGGGAAATGGCTACACCTTC,TRBD1,few,13,TRBV10-3,TRBJ1-2
CASSSFDRDGELFF,TGTGCCAGCAGCTCCTTCGACAGGGACGGGGAGCTGTTTTTT,TRBD1,medium-sized,14,TRBV5-6,TRBJ2-2
CASSRGPLAGAGETQYF,TGTGCCAGCAGCCGAGGCCCGCTAGCGGGAGCAGGAGAGACCCAGTACTTC,TRBD2,few,17,TRBV7-3,TRBJ2-5
CASSLARNQETQYF,TGTGCCAGCAGCTTGGCCAGGAATCAAGAGACCCAGTACTTC,.,few,14,TRBV5-3,TRBJ2-5
CASSPRLVYNEQFF,TGTGCCAGCAGCCCTAGACTGGTCTACAATGAGCAGTTCTTC,.,.,14,TRBV6-5,TRBJ2-1
CASRRGGAGVNTEAFF,TGCGCCAGCAGGAGGGGGGGCGCGGGGGTGAACACTGAAGCTTTCTTT,.,.,16,TRBV5-1,TRBJ1-1
CASSHLNPGQGGETQYF,TGTGCCAGCAGCCACCTAAATCCGGGACAGGGTGGAGAGACCCAGTACTTC,TRBD1,.,17,TRBV7-8,TRBJ2-5
CAWSVRIWTGRNTEAFF,TGTGCCTGGAGTGTACGGATTTGGACAGGGCGGAACACTGAAGCTTTCTTT,TRBD1,.,17,TRBV30,TRBJ1-1
CASSQGRVRTDTQYF,TGTGCCAGCAGCCAAGGCAGGGTACGCACAGATACGCAGTATTTT,.,.,15,TRBV14,TRBJ2-3
CASSYSRQYTGELFF,TGTGCCAGCAGTTACTCGCGACAGTACACCGGGGAGCTGTTTTTT,.,.,15,TRBV6-6,TRBJ2-2
CASSQSHTEAFF,TGTGCCAGCAGCCAGAGTCACACTGAAGCTTTCTTT,.,large,12,TRBV14,TRBJ1-1
CASSLYGTENTEAFF,TGTGCCAGCAGCTTGTATGGGACAGAGAACACTGAAGCTTTCTTT,TRBD1,.,15,TRBV5-5,TRBJ1-1
CAWSREGGGNEQFF,TGTGCCTGGAGTCGGGAGGGGGGAGGCAATGAGCAGTTCTTC,TRBD2,.,14,TRBV30,TRBJ2-1
CASSFQRTRDRVNEQYF,TGTGCCAGCAGCTTTCAGAGGACCCGGGACAGGGTCAACGAGCAGTACTTC,TRBD1,medium-sized,17,TRBV7-9,TRBJ2-7
CASSQTGFNYGYTF,TGTGCCAGCAGCCAGACAGGATTTAACTATGGCTACACCTTC,.,few,14,TRBV6-4,TRBJ1-2
CASSPADRANTEAFF,TGTGCCAGCTCACCCGCCGACAGGGCGAACACTGAAGCTTTCTTT,TRBD1,.,15,TRBV18,TRBJ1-1
CASSEQALDQPQHF,TGTGCCAGCAGTGAACAGGCGCTTGATCAGCCCCAGCATTTT,.,large,14,TRBV2,TRBJ1-5
CASSLAGGSDTQYF,TGTGCCAGCAGCTTAGCGGGCGGGAGTGATACGCAGTATTTT,TRBD2,few,14,TRBV7-9,TRBJ2-3
CASSFSGYGYTF,TGTGCCAGCAGTTTCTCGGGTTATGGCTACACCTTC,.,large,12,TRBV28,TRBJ1-2
CASSRGDTIYF,TGTGCCAGCAGTAGAGGTGACACCATATATTTT,.,few,11,TRBV6-1,TRBJ1-3
CASSLQGPLGEKLFF,TGTGCCAGCAGTTTACAGGGTCCGCTGGGGGAAAAACTGTTTTTT,.,few,15,TRBV28,TRBJ1-4
CAWRRTQFYEQYF,TGTGCCTGGAGGCGGACTCAGTTCTACGAGCAGTACTTC,.,medium-sized,13,TRBV30,TRBJ2-7
CATTRGWNEQFF,TGTGCCACCACCCGAGGTTGGAATGAGCAGTTCTTC,.,medium-sized,12,TRBV6-5,TRBJ2-1
CASSTGKTQYF,TGTGCCAGTAGTACAGGAAAGACCCAGTACTTC,.,few,11,TRBV19,TRBJ2-5
CASSRLYEQYF,TGTGCCAGCAGCCGACTCTACGAGCAGTACTTC,.,.,11,TRBV6-6,TRBJ2-7
CASRISGSHEQYF,TGTGCCAGTAGGATTAGCGGGAGCCACGAGCAGTACTTC,TRBD2,medium-sized,13,TRBV19,TRBJ2-7
CASSFGTGIFTNEKLFF,TGTGCCAGCAGTTTCGGGACAGGGATTTTCACTAATGAAAAACTGTTTTTT,TRBD1,medium-sized,17,TRBV28,TRBJ1-4
CASSVYSTDTQYF,TGTGCCAGCAGCGTCTATAGCACAGATACGCAGTATTTT,.,few,13,TRBV5-4,TRBJ2-3
CASSQDSNQPQHF,TGCGCCAGCAGCCAAGATTCTAATCAGCCCCAGCATTTT,.,medium-sized,13,TRBV4-3,TRBJ1-5
CASSESKGFATEAFF,TGTGCCAGCAGTGAGTCGAAGGGGTTTGCCACTGAAGCTTTCTTT,.,large,15,TRBV25-1,TRBJ1-1
CASSLSGGSFSGANVLTF,TGTGCCAGCAGCTTGTCCGGGGGTTCATTCTCTGGGGCCAACGTCCTGACTTTC,.,few,18,TRBV5-4,TRBJ2-6
CASSLFGGSYEQYF,TGTGCCAGCAGTTTATTTGGGGGGTCCTACGAGCAGTACTTC,.,medium-sized,14,TRBV27,TRBJ2-7
CASSLIPSTDTQYF,TGCGCCAGCAGCTTGATTCCCTCCACAGATACGCAGTATTTT,.,few,14,TRBV5-1,TRBJ2-3
CASSLTGGLTNEKLFF,TGCGCCAGCAGCTTGACAGGGGGTTTGACTAATGAAAAACTGTTTTTT,TRBD1,.,16,TRBV5-1,TRBJ1-4
CAWSVGGSSYEQYF,TGTGCCTGGAGTGTTGGTGGGAGCAGCTACGAGCAGTACTTC,.,few,14,TRBV30,TRBJ2-7
CASSMTSGTDTQYF,TGTGCCAGCAGCATGACTAGCGGGACAGATACGCAGTATTTT,TRBD2,few,14,TRBV7-2,TRBJ2-3
CASSLGGNGGQNIQYF,TGCGCCAGTAGCTTGGGAGGGAATGGTGGTCAAAACATTCAGTACTTC,TRBD2,.,16,TRBV5-1,TRBJ2-4
CASSIYSGNSYNEQFF,TGTGCCAGCAGCATCTATAGCGGGAACTCCTACAATGAGCAGTTCTTC,TRBD2,.,16,TRBV7-2,TRBJ2-1
CASSAQQGLNAFF,TGTGCCAGCAGTGCCCAGCAGGGGTTGAATGCTTTCTTT,.,.,13,TRBV2,TRBJ1-1